The clone carrying this TCR beta chain showed up just a few times. Its antigen is unknown. Arm-PCR of CDR3 regions and iRepertoire HTBI primers were the basis on which TCR beta libraries were built. TCRdb called the multiplex PCR reads again in MiXCR, with one record for every CDR3 protein. The sample yields over 500,000 distinct CDR3 sequences, 15% to 20% seen once. CDR1 and CDR2 (germline): MDHEN, SYDVKM. V was clipped by 2 bases and J by 4 bases; unmatched bases: 10. This CDR3 is built from 18 residues. Described time point: newly diagnosed GD, antithyroid drugs for less than 3 months. Generation of the TCR library employed RNA extracted from PBMCs. The sample comes from a study of regulatory T cells in long-lasting Graves disease. Study-level findings and limits: Persistent cases favored TRBV28, TRBJ1-2 and TRBJ2-5.

This same sample was also part of a study on T cells in Graves' hyperthyroidism and ophthalmopathy. Turning to that study: In simple terms, a model built on 13 V-J features told ophthalmopathy apart from stable hyperthyroidism.

The chain recombines TRBV28 with TRBJ2-2; 10 bases match TRBD2. This receptor was taken from a woman aged 25 to 39 with Graves disease. The source material was peripheral blood mononuclear cells (PBMCs), sampled at new diagnosis, from a patient treated with antithyroid drugs. CDR3 bases: TGTGCCAGCAGTTTAACGGGAGCTAGCGGGAGAATCACCGGGGAGCTGTTTTTT. This codes for CASSLTGASGRITGELFF.